This TCR beta chain was retrieved from a study of PD-1 blockade in classical Hodgkin lymphoma. In the study overall: With a 2-week interval, patients received intravenous nivolumab at 3 mg/kg. Study-level results: The repertoire differences lack a defined cause, possibly disease activity or prior therapy. The study reported lower baseline TCR diversity in newly diagnosed patients than in healthy donors. Exclusion was applied to patients who started nivolumab under 1 year after ASCT.

Profiled with immunoSEQ multiplex PCR; TCRdb holds only in-frame clones, not every one. The table records about 94,000 clones, roughly 87% of them present only once. In the case of this clone: Its target is unknown.

Every patient had relapsed following autologous stem cell transplantation, and cohorts differed in brentuximab vedotin exposure. The sequence derives from a human donor with classical Hodgkin lymphoma. This sample comprised peripheral blood mononuclear cells (PBMCs), obtained before the second cycle of nivolumab.

The CDR3 region is CASSEAGRDEQYF. In DNA, the CDR3 is TGCGCCAGCTCGGAAGCAGGGCGGGACGAGCAGTACTTC. The rearrangement joins TRBV10-1 to TRBJ2-7, with D perhaps given as TRBD1 or TRBD2 (5 bases each). This CDR3 has 13 residues. V was cut by 8 bases and J by 5 bases, with 16 bases left in between. Per germline, CDR1 WNHNN and CDR2 SYGVQD (reference sequence).